This T cell receptor (beta chain) comes out of a study of OX40 agonist ivuxolimab in advanced cancers. TCRdb's copy holds only in-frame clones and misses some; the assay was immunoSEQ multiplex PCR. Here the sample spans about 91,000 clones, 65% to 90% being singletons. The sampling schedule covered blood at baseline, cycle 4 day 1, and cycle 7 day 1. Trimming pared 0 bases from V and 1 base from J, leaving 16 bases between. Per germline, CDR1 SGDLS and CDR2 YYNGEE. The CDR3 is 17 amino acids. This sequence joins TRBV9 and TRBJ1-1, with D tentatively TRBD1 (6 bases). This specimen consisted of CD4+ or CD8+ T cells sorted from blood, obtained in a trial of the OX40 agonist ivuxolimab. This clonotype was obtained from an adult with an advanced solid tumor such as melanoma, head and neck, liver or kidney cancer. The CDR3 protein is CASSVGPDSSQNTEAFF. The CDR3 region has the DNA TGTGCCAGCAGCGTAGGGCCGGACAGTTCACAGAACACTGAAGCTTTCTTT.